This T cell receptor beta chain was captured by sequencing in a study of blood T cell repertoires in COVID-19. Study in general: T cells, B-cell-depleted T cells, or PBMCs supplied cDNA or gDNA.

CDR1 and CDR2 (germline): LGHNA, YNFKEQ. V lost 2 bases and J lost 6; bases outside the gene matches: 10. CDR3 length: 15 residues. Profiled with immunoSEQ multiplex PCR; TCRdb holds only in-frame clones, not every one. The table shows roughly 250,000 clones, with more than 65% occurring only once. This chain links TRBV4-2 with TRBJ2-7; 7 positions match TRBD1. Sequencing used peripheral blood. This receptor was obtained from a man aged 50 to 60 with active or convalescent COVID-19. The CDR3 spells CASSQLRGSKSEQYF. The CDR3 DNA follows: TGTGCCAGCAGCCAACTCAGGGGGAGCAAGAGCGAGCAGTACTTC.